The 5 T cell receptor beta chains reported below all come from one sample, sequenced in a study of shared clonotypes between healthy human individuals (TCRdb year 2020). The protocol used for the library was the immunoSEQ multiplex PCR assay. The source is immuneACCESS, and TCRdb retained only in-frame sequences with V and J called. Part of the clones is not carried over; for the studies checked, unresolved V genes explain less than half of this, and the remainder is unexplained. The sample yields over a million clones; approximately 97% were counted once. The top ten hold about 1% of the sample. Material for sequencing was naive CD4+ T cells sorted from blood. Per the publication, the cell subset or site label means: CD45RA+ positively selected. These receptors came from a man aged 30 to 45 in good health.

J is TRBJ2-3 and V is TRBV5-1; TRBD2 might be the D (5 bases). From germline, CDR1 is SGHRS and CDR2 YFSETQ. The CDR3 consists of 16 residues. The V end was cut by 4 bases, the J end by 2 bases, with 17 bases between. The CDR3 region is CASSPGSRGPTDTQYF. In nucleotides, the CDR3 is TGCGCCAGCAGCCCGGGGTCCCGGGGTCCCACAGATACGCAGTATTTT.

Concerning this clone: This sample also contains other DNA sequences that code for the same CDR3. The rearrangement joins TRBV28 to TRBJ1-2; D ambiguous. From germline, CDR1 is MDHEN and CDR2 SYDVKM. The CDR3 runs to 13 residues. V was trimmed by 6 bases and J by 2 bases, leaving 10 bases between them. For the CDR3, the DNA is TGTGCCAGCAGCTCAGCTGGGAACTATGGCTACACCTTC. Its translation is CASSSAGNYGYTF.

With respect to this clone: This is likely a read error, given that the CDR3 carries no conserved phenylalanine or tryptophan at its end. The J gene is TRBJ2-7, the V gene TRBV30, with TRBD2 as a possible D gene (7 bases). This CDR3 has 13 amino acids. Trimming took 2 bases from V and 4 from J, leaving 12 bases between them. From germline, CDR1 is GTSNPN and CDR2 SVGIG (reference sequence). CDR3: CAWSRGGLYEQYL. For the CDR3, the DNA is TGTGCCTGGAGTAGGGGGGGCTTGTACGAGCAGTACCTC.

This chain connects TRBV29-1 to TRBJ2-5; 8 bases map to TRBD1. The CDR3 sequence is 13 residues long. CDR1 is SQVTM and CDR2 is ANQGSEA in the germline V gene. Trimming removed 3 bases from V and 5 bases from J; junction bases left unmatched: 5. CDR3 loop: CSVDQGAGETQYF. In nucleotides, the CDR3 is TGCAGCGTTGATCAGGGGGCAGGGGAGACCCAGTACTTC.

This chain connects TRBV7-9 to TRBJ1-2; maybe TRBD1 (6 bases). This CDR3 has 13 residues. V was shortened by 5 bases and J by 7 bases, with 14 bases between the two germline ends. In germline, CDR1 is SEHNR, CDR2 FQNEAQ (reference sequence). The CDR3 coding sequence is TGTGCCAGCAGCCCCTCAACAGGGTCTGGCTACACCTTC. It encodes CASSPSTGSGYTF.